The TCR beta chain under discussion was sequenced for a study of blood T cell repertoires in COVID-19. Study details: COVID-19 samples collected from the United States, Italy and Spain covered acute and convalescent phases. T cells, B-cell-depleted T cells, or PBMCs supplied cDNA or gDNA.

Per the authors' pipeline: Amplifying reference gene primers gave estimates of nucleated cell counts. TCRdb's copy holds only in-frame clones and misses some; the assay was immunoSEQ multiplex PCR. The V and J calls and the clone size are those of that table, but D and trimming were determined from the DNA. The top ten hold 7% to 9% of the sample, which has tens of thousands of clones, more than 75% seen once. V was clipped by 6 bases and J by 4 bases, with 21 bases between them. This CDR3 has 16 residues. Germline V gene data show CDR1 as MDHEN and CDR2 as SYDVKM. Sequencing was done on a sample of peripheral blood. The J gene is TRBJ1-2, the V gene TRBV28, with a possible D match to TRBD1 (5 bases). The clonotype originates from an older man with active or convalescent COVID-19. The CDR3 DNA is TGTGCCAGCAGGATCAATCCCTCCAGGGCCCTCTATGGCTACACCTTC. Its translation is CASRINPSRALYGYTF.